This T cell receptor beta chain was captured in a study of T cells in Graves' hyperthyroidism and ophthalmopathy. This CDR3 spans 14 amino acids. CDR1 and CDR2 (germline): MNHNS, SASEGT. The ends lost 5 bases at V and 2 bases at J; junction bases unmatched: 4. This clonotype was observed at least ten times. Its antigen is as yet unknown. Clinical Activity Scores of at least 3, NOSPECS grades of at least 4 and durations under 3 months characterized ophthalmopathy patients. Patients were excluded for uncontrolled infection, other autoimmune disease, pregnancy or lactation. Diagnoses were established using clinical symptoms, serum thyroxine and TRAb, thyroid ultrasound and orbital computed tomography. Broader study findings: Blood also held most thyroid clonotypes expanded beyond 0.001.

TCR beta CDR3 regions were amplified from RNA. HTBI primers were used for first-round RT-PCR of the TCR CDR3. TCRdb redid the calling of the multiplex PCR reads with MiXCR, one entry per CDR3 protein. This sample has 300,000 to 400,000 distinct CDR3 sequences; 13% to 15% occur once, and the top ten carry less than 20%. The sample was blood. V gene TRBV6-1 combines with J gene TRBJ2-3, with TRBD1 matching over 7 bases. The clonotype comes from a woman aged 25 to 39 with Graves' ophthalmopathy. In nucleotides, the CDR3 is TGTGCCAGCAGTCGACAGGGCCCCACAGATACGCAGTATTTT. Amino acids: CASSRQGPTDTQYF.